Listed here are 4 T cell receptor beta chains from one sample, sequenced in a study of patients with pleural tuberculosis. TCRdb fed the reads into MiXCR, producing one record per CDR3 protein. Of 29,000 or so distinct CDR3 sequences listed, 15% to 20% are singletons. Source material: peripheral blood. These receptors all come from a human donor with pleural tuberculosis.

To note about this clonotype: Mismatch with germline at one junction end may stem from a read error. The V gene is TRBV4-1, the J gene TRBJ1-1, with D possibly TRBD1 on 6 matching bases. This CDR3 has 17 residues. Germline V lookup: CDR1 MGHRA, CDR2 YSYEKL. This CDR3 reads CASSLGLSGRGYTEAFF. For the CDR3, the DNA is TGCGCCAGCAGCCTAGGTCTGAGTGGAAGGGGGTACACTGAGGCTTTCTTT.

For this clonotype: A junction end diverges from the germline sequence, so it may reflect a read error. CDR3 protein: CASSLAPDLVYGHTF. In DNA form, the CDR3 reads TGTGCCAGCAGCTTAGCGCCGGATTTGGTCTATGGCCACACCTTC. The rearrangement links TRBV7-2 to TRBJ1-2; D uncertain. This CDR3 region has 15 residues. CDR1 is SGHTA, CDR2 FQGNSA, per germline.

This clonotype was detected ten times or more. The genes are TRBV28 and TRBJ2-7; the D gene is possibly TRBD1 (6 bases). V was clipped by 5 bases and J by 8 bases, with 19 bases between them. CDR1 is MDHEN and CDR2 is SYDVKM in the germline V gene. This CDR3 has 14 residues. The CDR3 sequence is CASSGRTEAKQQYF. In DNA, the CDR3 is TGTGCCAGCAGTGGCCGGACAGAGGCTAAACAGCAGTACTTC.

At least ten counts were recorded for this clonotype. The J gene is TRBJ2-3, the V gene TRBV4-1; D gene unclear. CDR1 is MGHRA, CDR2 YSYEKL, per germline. Trimming took off 11 bases at V and 7 bases at J, with 7 bases between the two ends. The length of the CDR3 is 9 residues. The CDR3 DNA is TGCGCCGCCGAGAATACGCAGTATTTT. Residues: CAAENTQYF.